Listed below are T cell receptor beta chains from one sample, sequenced in a study of blood T cell repertoires in COVID-19. The data were produced by immunoSEQ multiplex PCR, yet TCRdb's version contains in-frame clones alone and is incomplete. The sample contains 150,000 to 200,000 clones, less than 90% of which appear only once. The sample comprised PBMCs or T cells enriched from blood (not recorded which). All receptors derive from a woman between 45 and 65 years old who had recovered from COVID-19. The CDR3 runs from the conserved cysteine through the conserved F or W. D genes are given only for firm matches. Not all rows give a size; the values are once, few, many and, for expanded clones, a class.

TRBJ2-5,.,.,TRBV27,TGTGCCAGCAGTTTGGCAGCCCCCAGGGAGACCCAGTACTTC,CASSLAAPRETQYF
TRBJ2-3,.,TRBD2,TRBV2,TGTGCCAGCAGTGAAGGGAGCGGGGGGGGAGATACGCAGTATTTT,CASSEGSGGGDTQYF
TRBJ2-1,.,TRBD2,TRBV29-1,TGCAGCGTTGAAAGCGGGGGCTTCTACAATGAGCAGTTCTTC,CSVESGGFYNEQFF
TRBJ2-1,.,.,TRBV19,TGTGCCAGTAGTAAGCCATCGTCAGGGCGCGAATATGAGCAGTTCTTC,CASSKPSSGREYEQFF
TRBJ2-1,.,.,TRBV7-3,TGTGCCAGCAGCTTAGTCGGACAGTACAATGAGCAGTTCTTC,CASSLVGQYNEQFF
TRBJ2-1,.,TRBD2,TRBV13,TGTGCCAGCAGCTTAGAAACTAGCGGGGTGGTCTACAATGAGCAGTTCTTC,CASSLETSGVVYNEQFF
TRBJ2-3,.,TRBD2,TRBV9,TGTGCCAGCAGCGTTAGCGGGGGGTGGGCAGATACGCAGTATTTT,CASSVSGGWADTQYF
TRBJ1-2,.,.,TRBV27,TGTGCCAGCAGTTTCGGCTATTCGGGTTCCTATGGCTACACCTTC,CASSFGYSGSYGYTF
TRBJ1-1,.,.,TRBV2,TGTGCCAGCAGTGGGGGCAGAAACACTGAAGCTTTCTTT,CASSGGRNTEAFF
TRBJ2-2,.,.,TRBV11-3,TGTGCCAGTCGGAGAGGGACCGGGGAGCTGTTTTTT,CASRRGTGELFF
TRBJ1-1,.,TRBD1,TRBV4-2,TGTGCCAGCAGCCGAGGGACAGGGGAATTGAACACTGAAGCTTTCTTT,CASSRGTGELNTEAFF
TRBJ2-1,few,.,TRBV7-2,TGTGCCAGCAGCTTTTCCTATGAGCAGTTCTTC,CASSFSYEQFF
TRBJ2-5,.,.,TRBV2,TGTGCCAGCAGTGAAGTATGGCTTCAAGAGACCCAGTACTTC,CASSEVWLQETQYF
TRBJ1-1,.,.,TRBV5-1,TGCGCCAGCAGCTTGGACCCTAGTGGGACTGAAGCTTTCTTT,CASSLDPSGTEAFF
TRBJ1-3,few,.,TRBV20-1,TGCAGTGCTAGTCATGGGCAATCTGGAAACACCATATATTTT,CSASHGQSGNTIYF
TRBJ1-2,.,TRBD1,TRBV27,TGTGCCAGCAGTTTATACGCAAGGGGTAATTCAGGGGGCGCAGATGGCTACACCTTC,CASSLYARGNSGGADGYTF
TRBJ2-3,once,.,TRBV7-9,TGTGCCAGCAGCTTAGCGCGAGAACTACGAAGCACAGATACGCAGTATTTT,CASSLARELRSTDTQYF
TRBJ2-3,.,.,TRBV11-3,TGTGCCAGCACCCCTCCGGGGCAGGGGTTTTCAGATACGCAGTATTTT,CASTPPGQGFSDTQYF
TRBJ1-1,.,TRBD1,TRBV28,TGTGCCAGCAGTTTATGGACAGGGGAAAGGAACACTGAAGCTTTCTTT,CASSLWTGERNTEAFF
TRBJ2-5,few,.,TRBV7-6,TGTGCCAGCAGCTTAGAACTAGGGGGACAAGAGACCCAGTACTTC,CASSLELGGQETQYF
TRBJ2-1,.,TRBD2,TRBV28,TGTGCCAGCAGTCTTGGGGGGGGAGCTGAGCAGTTCTTC,CASSLGGGAEQFF
TRBJ1-4,.,.,TRBV30,TGTGCCTGGAATACACAGGGAGTAGGCGAAAAACTGTTTTTT,CAWNTQGVGEKLFF
TRBJ1-5,.,.,TRBV10-2,TGCGCCAGCAGTGACGGTCAGCCCCAGCATTTT,CASSDGQPQHF
TRBJ2-1,.,TRBD2,TRBV5-6,TGTGCCAGCAGCGCCCGACTAGCGGGAGTGCGGAATGAGCAGTTCTTC,CASSARLAGVRNEQFF
TRBJ2-2,.,.,TRBV6-5,TGTGCCAGCAAGGCAGGTTATACTACCGGGGAGCTGTTTTTT,CASKAGYTTGELFF
TRBJ1-2,.,.,TRBV3-1/TRBV3-2,TGTGCCAGCAGCCAAGGTCCGAGCGGGTACGGCTACACCTTC,CASSQGPSGYGYTF
TRBJ2-5,.,.,TRBV6-5,TGTGCCAGCAGTTCCCGCCTAGGGGGAATCCAAGAGACCCAGTACTTC,CASSSRLGGIQETQYF
TRBJ1-4,.,TRBD1,TRBV19,TGTGCCAGTACTCGGACAGGGGGTAATGAAAAACTGTTTTTT,CASTRTGGNEKLFF
TRBJ1-3,many,.,TRBV5-1,TGCGCCAGCAGCATTGACAGTGGAAACACCATATATTTT,CASSIDSGNTIYF
TRBJ1-2,.,.,TRBV29-1,TGCAGCGTCACCGGGTCCTCAGCTAACTATGGCTACACCTTC,CSVTGSSANYGYTF
TRBJ1-2,few,TRBD1,TRBV5-1,TGCGCCAGCAGATGGACAGGGGCGTATGGCTACACCTTC,CASRWTGAYGYTF
TRBJ1-1,.,TRBD1,TRBV28,TGTGCCGTCAAACAGGGGCTCGCTGAAGCTTTCTTT,CAVKQGLAEAFF
TRBJ1-2,few,.,TRBV7-3,TGTGCCAGCAGCCCGACCCCCGGACTAGGCTATGGCTACACCTTC,CASSPTPGLGYGYTF
TRBJ1-2,few,.,TRBV27,TGTGCCAGCAGTAGCCCCACGAGCGGCTACACCTTC,CASSSPTSGYTF
TRBJ1-1,few,.,TRBV7-3,TGTGCCAGCAGCCCGCGCGGGGACGGCTACATGAACACTGAAGCTTTCTTT,CASSPRGDGYMNTEAFF
TRBJ1-5,.,.,TRBV6-1,TGTGCCAGCAGTGAATCGGGGAAGGATCAGCCCCAGCATTTT,CASSESGKDQPQHF
TRBJ2-2,.,.,TRBV27,TGTGCCAGCAGTGTGACATGGGACACCGGGGAGCTGTTTTTT,CASSVTWDTGELFF
TRBJ1-3,.,.,TRBV18,TGTGCCAGCTCACCACCCTTAGGGGGGGTAAAACGACGTAACACCATATATTTT,CASSPPLGGVKRRNTIYF
TRBJ1-2,.,.,TRBV5-6,TGTGCCAGCAGCCACTCGAGGGTCTCTGGCTACACCTTC,CASSHSRVSGYTF
TRBJ2-1,.,TRBD1,TRBV5-4,TGTGCCAGCAGCTTGGCTTCACGACAGGGGAGCAATGAGCAGTTCTTC,CASSLASRQGSNEQFF
TRBJ1-3,.,TRBD1,TRBV15,TGTGCCACCAGCAGGGGACAGGACGCCGCTGGAAACACCATATATTTT,CATSRGQDAAGNTIYF
TRBJ2-3,.,TRBD1,TRBV2,TGTGCCAGCACCCCGACAGGGATCCAGTATTTT,CASTPTGIQYF
TRBJ2-4,.,.,TRBV7-2,TGTGCCAGCAGCCCACCCGGGACACGGGCCATTCAGTACTTC,CASSPPGTRAIQYF
TRBJ2-2,.,.,TRBV4-2,TGTGCCAGCAGCCAAGATTGGTCGGGGGTCCCCGGGGAGCTGTTTTTT,CASSQDWSGVPGELFF
TRBJ1-2,.,.,TRBV30,TGTGCCTGGAGTCTATATGGCTACACCTTC,CAWSLYGYTF
TRBJ1-5,once,.,TRBV19,TGTGCCACTGGCGATGGGGGGAGCAATCAGCCCCAGCATTTT,CATGDGGSNQPQHF
TRBJ2-3,.,.,TRBV5-1,TGCGCCAGCAGCTTGGCGGGGGATTACACAGATACGCAGTATTTT,CASSLAGDYTDTQYF
TRBJ1-1,.,.,TRBV29-1,TGCAGCGTACTTGACAGGAGAGCGAACACTGAAGCTTTCTTT,CSVLDRRANTEAFF
TRBJ2-2,.,TRBD2,TRBV4-3,TGCGCCAGCAGCCAAATGGGCGGGAGCACCGGGGAGCTGTTTTTT,CASSQMGGSTGELFF
TRBJ2-3,.,.,TRBV11-3,TGTGCCAGCAGCTTAATGGCTCCGGATACGCAGTATTTT,CASSLMAPDTQYF
TRBJ2-3,.,.,TRBV28,TGTGCCAGCAGGGACTCTGACAGGTACACAGATACGCAGTATTTT,CASRDSDRYTDTQYF
TRBJ1-1,.,.,TRBV7-9,TGTGCCAGCAGCTTCGGCAGGGAAGAGACTGAAGCTTTCTTT,CASSFGREETEAFF
TRBJ1-4,.,.,TRBV30,TGTGCCTGGAGTCGTTTCGGGGGTAATGAAAAACTGTTTTTT,CAWSRFGGNEKLFF
TRBJ2-2,.,TRBD2,TRBV3-1/TRBV3-2,TGTGCCAGCAGCCAGGGACTAGCGGGCCCCGGGGAGCTGTTTTTT,CASSQGLAGPGELFF
TRBJ1-6,.,.,TRBV19,TGTGCCAGCAACGACGGGGATTCACCCCTCCACTTT,CASNDGDSPLHF
TRBJ1-2,.,.,TRBV27,TGTGCCAGCAGTTCACTCGACAGGCTCCCCGGCTACACCTTC,CASSSLDRLPGYTF
TRBJ1-4,once,TRBD1,TRBV18,TGTGCCAGCTCCCCCCACAGGGGGGAAAAACTGTTTTTT,CASSPHRGEKLFF